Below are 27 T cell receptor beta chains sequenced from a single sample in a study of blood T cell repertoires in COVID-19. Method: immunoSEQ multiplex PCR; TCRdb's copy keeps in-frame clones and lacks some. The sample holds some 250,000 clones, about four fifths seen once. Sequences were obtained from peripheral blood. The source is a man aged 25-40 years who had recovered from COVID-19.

CDR3: CASSTPGQRLDGYTF. The CDR3 nucleotides read TGTGCCAGCAGCACCCCGGGACAAAGGCTGGATGGCTACACCTTC. J is TRBJ1-2 and V is TRBV27; TRBD1 is a possible D gene (6 bases). The CDR3 loop spans 15 amino acids. Germline loops: CDR1 MNHEY, CDR2 SMNVEV (reference sequence). V was cut by 6 bases and J by 6 bases, with 20 bases left in between.

The CDR3 region has the DNA TGTGCCAGCAGCTTGACTGGTTTCGGCAATCAGCCCCAGCATTTT. Encoded protein: CASSLTGFGNQPQHF. This chain joins TRBV7-8 and TRBJ1-5; no clear D. CDR1 is SGHVS and CDR2 is FQNEAQ in the germline V gene. The germline V and J ends were trimmed by 3 bases and 2 bases, with 11 bases remaining between them. CDR3 length: 15 amino acids.

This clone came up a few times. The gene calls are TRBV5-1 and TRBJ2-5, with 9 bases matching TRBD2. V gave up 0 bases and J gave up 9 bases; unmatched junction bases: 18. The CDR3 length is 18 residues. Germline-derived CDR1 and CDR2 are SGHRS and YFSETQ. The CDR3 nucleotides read TGCGCCAGCAGCTTGGGTCTGCGACTAGCGGTAGATCCATGGTCCCAGTACTTC. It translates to CASSLGLRLAVDPWSQYF. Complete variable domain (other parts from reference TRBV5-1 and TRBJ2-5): KAGVTQTPRYLIKTRGQQVTLSCSPISGHRSVSWYQQTPGQGLQFLFEYFSETQRNKGNFPGRFSGRQFSNSRSEMNVSTLELGDSALYLCASSLGLRLAVDPWSQYFGPGTRLLVL.

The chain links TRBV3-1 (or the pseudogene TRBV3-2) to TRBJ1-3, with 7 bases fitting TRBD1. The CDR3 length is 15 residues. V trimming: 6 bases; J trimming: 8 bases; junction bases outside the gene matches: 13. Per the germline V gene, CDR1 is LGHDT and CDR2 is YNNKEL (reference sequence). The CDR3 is CASSFDRAAWDTIYF. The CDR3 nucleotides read TGTGCCAGCAGTTTCGACAGGGCCGCCTGGGACACCATATATTTT.

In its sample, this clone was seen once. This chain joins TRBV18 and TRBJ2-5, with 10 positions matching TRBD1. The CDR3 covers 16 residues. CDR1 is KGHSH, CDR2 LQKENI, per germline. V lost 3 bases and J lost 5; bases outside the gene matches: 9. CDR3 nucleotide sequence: TGTGCCAGCTCACCGTCAGACAGGGGGCGTTGGGAGACCCAGTACTTC. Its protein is CASSPSDRGRWETQYF. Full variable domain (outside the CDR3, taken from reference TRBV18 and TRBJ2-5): NAGVMQNPRHLVRRRGQEARLRCSPMKGHSHVYWYRQLPEEGLKFMVYLQKENIIDESGMPKERFSAEFPKEGPSILRIQQVVRGDSAAYFCASSPSDRGRWETQYFGPGTRLLVL.

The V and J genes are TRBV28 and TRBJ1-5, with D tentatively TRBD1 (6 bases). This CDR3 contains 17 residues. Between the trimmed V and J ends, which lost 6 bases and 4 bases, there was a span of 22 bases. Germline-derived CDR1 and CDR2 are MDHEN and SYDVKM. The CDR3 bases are TGTGCCAGCAGATATAGGGGGTCCGGACGGTTAAATCAGCCCCAGCATTTT. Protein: CASRYRGSGRLNQPQHF.

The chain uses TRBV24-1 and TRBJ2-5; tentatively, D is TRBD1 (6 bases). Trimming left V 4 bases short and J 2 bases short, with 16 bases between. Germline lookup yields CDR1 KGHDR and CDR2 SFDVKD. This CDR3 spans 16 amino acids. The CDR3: CATSDAADRVQETQYF. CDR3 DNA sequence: TGTGCCACCAGTGACGCCGCGGACAGAGTTCAAGAGACCCAGTACTTC.

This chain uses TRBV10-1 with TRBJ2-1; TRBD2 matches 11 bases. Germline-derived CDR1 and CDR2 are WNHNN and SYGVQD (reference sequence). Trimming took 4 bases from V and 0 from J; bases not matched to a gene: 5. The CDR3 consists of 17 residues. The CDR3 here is CASSASGGPSSYNEQFF. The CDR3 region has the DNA TGCGCCAGCAGTGCTAGCGGGGGGCCGAGCTCCTACAATGAGCAGTTCTTC.

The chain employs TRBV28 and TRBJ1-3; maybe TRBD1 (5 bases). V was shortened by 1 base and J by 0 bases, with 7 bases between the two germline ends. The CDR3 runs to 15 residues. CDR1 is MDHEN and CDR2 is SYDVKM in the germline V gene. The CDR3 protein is CASSLFDSSGNTIYF. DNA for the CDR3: TGTGCCAGCAGTTTATTCGACAGCTCTGGAAACACCATATATTTT.

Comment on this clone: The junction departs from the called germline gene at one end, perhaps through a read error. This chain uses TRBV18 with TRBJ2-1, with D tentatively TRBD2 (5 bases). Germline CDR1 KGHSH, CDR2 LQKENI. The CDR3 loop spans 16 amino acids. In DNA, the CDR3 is TGTGCCAGCACACCAGTTCGGGGTACCTCCATCGGGGAGCAGTTCTTC. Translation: CASTPVRGTSIGEQFF.

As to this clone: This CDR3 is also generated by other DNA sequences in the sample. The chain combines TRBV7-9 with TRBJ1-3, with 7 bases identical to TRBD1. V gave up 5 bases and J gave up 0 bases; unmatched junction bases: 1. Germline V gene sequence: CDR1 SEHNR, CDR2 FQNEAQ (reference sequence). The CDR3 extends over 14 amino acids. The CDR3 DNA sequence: TGTGCCAGCAGCAGGGACAGCTCTGGAAACACCATATATTTT. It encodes CASSRDSSGNTIYF.

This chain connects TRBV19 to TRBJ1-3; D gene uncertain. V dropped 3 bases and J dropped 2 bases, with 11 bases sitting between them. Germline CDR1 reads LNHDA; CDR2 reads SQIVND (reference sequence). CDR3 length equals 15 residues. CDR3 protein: CASSIPGSTGNTIYF. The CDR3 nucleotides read TGTGCCAGTAGTATCCCGGGATCTACTGGAAACACCATATATTTT.

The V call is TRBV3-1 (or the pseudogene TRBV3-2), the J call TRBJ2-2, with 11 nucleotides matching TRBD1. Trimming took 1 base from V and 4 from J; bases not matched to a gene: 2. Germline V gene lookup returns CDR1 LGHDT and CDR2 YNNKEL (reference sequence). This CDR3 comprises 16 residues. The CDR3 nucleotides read TGTGCCAGCAGCCAAGGGACAGGGGGCGTCACCGGGGAGCTGTTTTTT. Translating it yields CASSQGTGGVTGELFF.

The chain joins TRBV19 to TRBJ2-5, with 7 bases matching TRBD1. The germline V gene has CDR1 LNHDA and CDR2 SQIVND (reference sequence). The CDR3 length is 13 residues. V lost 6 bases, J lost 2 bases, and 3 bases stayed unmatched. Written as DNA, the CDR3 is TGTGCCAGTAGGAAGGGACAGCAAGAGACCCAGTACTTC. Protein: CASRKGQQETQYF. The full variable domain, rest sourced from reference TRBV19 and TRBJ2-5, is DGGITQSPKYLFRKEGQNVTLSCEQNLNHDAMYWYRQDPGQGLRLIYYSQIVNDFQKGDIAEGYSVSREKKESFPLTVTSAQKNPTAFYLCASRKGQQETQYFGPGTRLLVL.

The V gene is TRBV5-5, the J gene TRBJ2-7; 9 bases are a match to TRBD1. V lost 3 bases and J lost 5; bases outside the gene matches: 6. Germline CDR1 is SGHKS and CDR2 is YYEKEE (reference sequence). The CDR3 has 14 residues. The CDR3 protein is CASSWGTGNHEQYF. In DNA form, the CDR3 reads TGTGCCAGCAGCTGGGGGACAGGGAACCACGAGCAGTACTTC.

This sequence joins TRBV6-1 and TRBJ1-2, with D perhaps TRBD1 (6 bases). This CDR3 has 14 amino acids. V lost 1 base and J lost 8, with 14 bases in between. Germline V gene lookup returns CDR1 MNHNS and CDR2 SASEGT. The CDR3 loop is CASSEVGALWGYTF. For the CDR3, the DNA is TGTGCCAGCAGTGAAGTGGGGGCATTGTGGGGCTACACCTTC.

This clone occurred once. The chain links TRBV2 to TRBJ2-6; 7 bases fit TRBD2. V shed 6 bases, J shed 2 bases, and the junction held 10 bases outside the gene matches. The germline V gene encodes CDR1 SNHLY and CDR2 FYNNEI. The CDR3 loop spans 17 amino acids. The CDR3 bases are TGTGCCAGCAGGGAGGCCGGGACTAATGCTGGGGCCAACGTCCTGACTTTC. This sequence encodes CASREAGTNAGANVLTF. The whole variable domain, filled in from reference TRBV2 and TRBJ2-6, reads EPEVTQTPSHQVTQMGQEVILRCVPISNHLYFYWYRQILGQKVEFLVSFYNNEISEKSEIFDDQFSVERPDGSNFTLKIRSTKLEDSAMYFCASREAGTNAGANVLTFGAGSRLTVL.

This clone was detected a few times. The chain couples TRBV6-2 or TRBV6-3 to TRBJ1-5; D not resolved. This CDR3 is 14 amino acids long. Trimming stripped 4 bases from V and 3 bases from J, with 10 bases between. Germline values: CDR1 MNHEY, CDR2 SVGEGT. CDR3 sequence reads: CASSFPTYNQPQHF. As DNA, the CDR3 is TGTGCCAGCAGTTTCCCAACTTACAATCAGCCCCAGCATTTT.

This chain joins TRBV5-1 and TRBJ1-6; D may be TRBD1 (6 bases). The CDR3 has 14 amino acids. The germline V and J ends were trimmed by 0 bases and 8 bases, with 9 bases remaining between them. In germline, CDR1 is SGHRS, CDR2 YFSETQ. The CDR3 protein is CASSLVAGDSPLHF. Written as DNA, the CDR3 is TGCGCCAGCAGCTTGGTAGCAGGGGATTCACCCCTCCACTTT.

Here the CDR3 DNA reads TGTGCCGTGGGCCTGAGCTCTGGGGCCAACGTCCTGACTTTC. Amino acids: CAVGLSSGANVLTF. The chain is built from TRBV2 and TRBJ2-6, with D unclear. V gave up 11 bases and J gave up 0 bases, with 11 bases separating them. The CDR3 is 14 residues long. Germline loops: CDR1 SNHLY, CDR2 FYNNEI.

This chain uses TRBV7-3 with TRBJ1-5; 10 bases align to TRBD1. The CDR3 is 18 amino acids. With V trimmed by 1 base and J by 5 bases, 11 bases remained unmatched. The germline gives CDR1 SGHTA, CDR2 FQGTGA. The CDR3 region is CASSLSNFGTGEDQPQHF. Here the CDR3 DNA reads TGTGCCAGCAGCTTAAGTAACTTCGGGACAGGGGAGGATCAGCCCCAGCATTTT.

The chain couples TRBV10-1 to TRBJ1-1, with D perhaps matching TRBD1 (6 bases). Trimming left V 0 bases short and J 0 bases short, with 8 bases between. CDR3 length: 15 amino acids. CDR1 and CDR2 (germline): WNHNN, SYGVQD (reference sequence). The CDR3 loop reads CASSESKGVNTEAFF. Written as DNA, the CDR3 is TGCGCCAGCAGTGAGTCGAAGGGGGTGAACACTGAAGCTTTCTTT.

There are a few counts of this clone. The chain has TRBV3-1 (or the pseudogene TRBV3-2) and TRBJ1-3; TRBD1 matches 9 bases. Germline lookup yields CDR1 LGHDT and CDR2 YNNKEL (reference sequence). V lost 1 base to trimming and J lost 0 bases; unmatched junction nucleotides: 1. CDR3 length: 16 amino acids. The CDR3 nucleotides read TGTGCCAGCAGCCAAGTGACAGGGGGCTCTGGAAACACCATATATTTT. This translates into CASSQVTGGSGNTIYF.

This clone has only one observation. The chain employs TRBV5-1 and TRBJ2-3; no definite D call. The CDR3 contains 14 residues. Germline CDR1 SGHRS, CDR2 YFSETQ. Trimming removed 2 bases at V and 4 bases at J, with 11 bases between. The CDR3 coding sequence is TGCGCCAGCAGCTTCGAGACTTTCGCAGATACGCAGTATTTT. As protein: CASSFETFADTQYF.

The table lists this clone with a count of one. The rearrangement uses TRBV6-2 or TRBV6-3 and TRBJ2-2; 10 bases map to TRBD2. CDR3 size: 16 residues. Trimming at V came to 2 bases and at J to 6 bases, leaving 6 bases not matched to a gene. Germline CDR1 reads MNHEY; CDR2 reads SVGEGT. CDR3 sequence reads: CASSYAAGGRPGELFF. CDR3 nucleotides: TGTGCCAGCAGTTACGCAGCGGGGGGGCGTCCCGGGGAGCTGTTTTTT.

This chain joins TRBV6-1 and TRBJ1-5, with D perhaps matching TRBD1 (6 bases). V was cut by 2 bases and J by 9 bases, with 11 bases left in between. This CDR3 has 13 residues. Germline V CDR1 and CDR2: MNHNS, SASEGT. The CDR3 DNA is TGTGCCAGCAGTGAAACGGACAGTCTGCCCCAGCATTTT. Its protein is CASSETDSLPQHF.

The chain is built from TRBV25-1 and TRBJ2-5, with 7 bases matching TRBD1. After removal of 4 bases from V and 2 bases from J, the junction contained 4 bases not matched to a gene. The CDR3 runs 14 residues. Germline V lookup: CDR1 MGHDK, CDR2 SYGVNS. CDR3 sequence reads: CASSVGTAQETQYF. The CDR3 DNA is TGTGCCAGCAGTGTTGGGACAGCACAAGAGACCCAGTACTTC.